The 23 T cell receptor beta chains in this list originate from one sample, sequenced in a study of T cell repertoires in cytomegalovirus infection. The antigens these receptors bind are not known. TCRdb reanalysed the reads using MiXCR and keeps one entry per CDR3 protein. This sample yields 650,000 to 900,000 distinct CDR3 sequences, of which 25% to 35% are seen a single time; about 12% belongs to the top ten. The sample was cultured CD8+ T cells from PBMCs, taken from culture after CMV antigen stimulation. These receptors were collected from a human donor in good health (CMV status not recorded). Some clones in this sample may be carry-over from other donors' samples.

This clonotype occurred many times. The chain combines TRBV7-6 with TRBJ1-6; D is unresolved. Trimming shortened V by 5 bases and J by 6 bases, and 14 bases separated the two germline ends. This CDR3 has 15 amino acids. Germline CDR1 reads SGHVS; CDR2 reads FNYEAQ. DNA for the CDR3: TGTGCCAGCAGCCCGCCAAGAGGCCCTAATTCACCCCTCCACTTT. It translates to CASSPPRGPNSPLHF.

In its sample, this clonotype was seen many times. A junction boundary mismatches the germline segment, possibly from a read error. The rearrangement links TRBV7-7 to TRBJ2-7; D might be TRBD1 or TRBD2, each matching 5 bases. The CDR3 has 12 residues. Germline V lookup: CDR1 SSHAT, CDR2 FNYEAQ (reference sequence). The CDR3 spells CASSRDGYEQYF. The CDR3 region has the DNA TGTGCTAGCAGCAGGGACGGCTACGAGCAGTACTTC.

Only a few counts were recorded for this clonotype. This chain connects TRBV29-1 to TRBJ2-7, with D hard to call. The germline CDR1 and CDR2 sequences are SQVTM and ANQGSEA. The CDR3 contains 14 residues. V lost 4 bases to trimming and J lost 3 bases, with 16 bases between them. The CDR3 here is CSVALSEAYYEQYF. Written as DNA, the CDR3 is TGCAGCGTTGCCCTCAGCGAGGCCTACTACGAGCAGTACTTC.

This clonotype was counted ten times or more. CDR3 nucleotide sequence: TGTGCCAGCAGCTTAGTTCTGGGCCGGACAGATACGCAGTATTTT. Its protein product is CASSLVLGRTDTQYF. The chain is built from TRBV7-2 and TRBJ2-3; D gene unclear. Germline CDR1 SGHTA, CDR2 FQGNSA. The CDR3 spans 15 residues. V dropped 1 base and J dropped 3 bases, with 11 bases sitting between them.

The table lists this clonotype with many counts. J is TRBJ2-1 and V is TRBV7-2; D uncertain. Between the trimmed V and J ends, which lost 4 bases and 2 bases, there was a span of 18 bases. Per the germline V gene, CDR1 is SGHTA and CDR2 is FQGNSA. This CDR3 contains 17 residues. The CDR3 region has the DNA TGTGCCAGCAGCTCTTATCTCCCAGGTGGAGCCTACAATGAGCAGTTCTTC. Translating gives CASSSYLPGGAYNEQFF.

The J gene is TRBJ2-1, the V gene TRBV27; unclear D gene. The V end was cut by 4 bases, the J end by 6 bases, with 13 bases between. The germline gives CDR1 MNHEY, CDR2 SMNVEV (reference sequence). CDR3 length equals 14 residues. The CDR3 is CASSYTGPVNEQFF. Here the CDR3 DNA reads TGTGCCAGCAGTTACACCGGGCCCGTCAATGAGCAGTTCTTC.

V and J are TRBV9 and TRBJ1-3; 8 bases are shared with TRBD1. V dropped 4 bases and J dropped 2; count of bases not matched to a gene: 8. This CDR3 spans 16 amino acids. CDR1 and CDR2 (germline): SGDLS, YYNGEE. In DNA, the CDR3 is TGTGCCAGCAGCCTTGAGGGACAGGCGGCTGGAAACACCATATATTTT. It yields the protein CASSLEGQAAGNTIYF.

This clonotype was recorded a few times. The rearrangement joins TRBV6-5 to TRBJ1-1; TRBD1 agrees at 8 bases. V was pared by 0 bases and J by 3 bases, with 3 bases of the junction left unmatched. Germline assignment: CDR1 MNHEY and CDR2 SVGAGI. The CDR3 totals 15 residues. The DNA for the CDR3 is TGTGCCAGCAGTTACTCTCCGACAGGGGACACTGAAGCTTTCTTT. Amino acid sequence: CASSYSPTGDTEAFF.

The chain links TRBV27 to TRBJ2-5, with 8 bases aligning to TRBD1. Looked up from germline, CDR1 is MNHEY and CDR2 is SMNVEV (reference sequence). The CDR3 loop spans 15 amino acids. Germline trimming cut 3 bases from V and 7 bases from J; bases unmatched to any gene: 10. The CDR3 sequence is CASSFFQGAEGTQYF. In nucleotides, the CDR3 is TGTGCCAGCAGTTTTTTCCAGGGGGCGGAAGGGACCCAGTACTTC.

The chain recombines TRBV19 with TRBJ1-1; D possibly corresponds to TRBD1 (5 bases). This CDR3 contains 12 residues. The V gene lost 7 bases and the J gene lost 3 bases, with 9 bases spanning the gap. Germline values: CDR1 LNHDA, CDR2 SQIVND (reference sequence). The CDR3 bases are TGTGCCAGTATGGGGGGAGACACTGAAGCTTTCTTT. This gives the protein CASMGGDTEAFF.

The genes are TRBV27 and TRBJ2-3, with TRBD1 as a possible D gene (5 bases). Trimming pared 9 bases from V and 6 bases from J, leaving 13 bases between. Germline V gives CDR1 MNHEY, CDR2 SMNVEV (reference sequence). This CDR3 contains 12 residues. CDR3 DNA sequence: TGTGCCAGGTGGCAGGGTGTTGATACGCAGTATTTT. Translating gives CARWQGVDTQYF.

A few counts support this clonotype. The chain has TRBV4-1 and TRBJ2-2; 9 nucleotides match TRBD2. Germline CDR1 MGHRA, CDR2 YSYEKL. V was pared by 6 bases and J by 4 bases, with 12 bases of the junction left unmatched. The CDR3 is made up of 17 amino acids. The CDR3 sequence is CASSQNAGGPTTGELFF. CDR3 bases: TGCGCCAGCAGTCAAAATGCGGGGGGGCCTACCACCGGGGAGCTGTTTTTT.

This chain links TRBV13 with TRBJ1-1, with TRBD1 matching over 7 bases. V trimming: 3 bases; J trimming: 6 bases; junction bases outside the gene matches: 7. The CDR3 extends over 14 amino acids. The V gene's germline CDR1 is PRHDT and CDR2 FYEKMQ (reference sequence). The CDR3 loop reads CASSFSTGEAEAFF. CDR3 DNA: TGTGCCAGCAGCTTCAGTACAGGGGAGGCTGAAGCTTTCTTT.

This clonotype was recorded a few times. This chain joins TRBV12-3 or TRBV12-4 and TRBJ2-2; 7 positions match TRBD1. The CDR3 consists of 18 residues. V gave up 3 bases and J gave up 0 bases; unmatched junction bases: 10. The CDR3 loop reads CASSFVLEDRTNTGELFF. In DNA form, the CDR3 reads TGTGCCAGCAGTTTCGTTTTGGAGGACAGGACGAACACCGGGGAGCTGTTTTTT.

The J gene is TRBJ2-5, the V gene TRBV19, with a tentative D call TRBD2 (6 bases). The germline V gene has CDR1 LNHDA and CDR2 SQIVND (reference sequence). The CDR3 has 16 residues. Deletions cut 3 bases from V and 2 bases from J, with 16 bases between. The CDR3: CASSMRDRGRQETQYF. The CDR3 DNA reads as TGTGCCAGTAGTATGCGGGACCGAGGTCGGCAAGAGACCCAGTACTTC.

There are many counts of this clonotype. J is TRBJ2-7 and V is TRBV28, with no clear D. V lost 2 bases and J 0 bases, leaving 8 bases between the germline ends. Germline V gene data show CDR1 as MDHEN and CDR2 as SYDVKM. The CDR3 runs 14 residues. The chain's CDR3 is CASSLGQSSYEQYV. The CDR3 nucleotides read TGTGCCAGCAGTTTAGGGCAGAGCTCCTACGAGCAGTACGTC.

This clonotype was detected a few times. The V call is TRBV6-5, the J call TRBJ2-5; TRBD2 is a possible D gene (6 bases). Trimming cost V 2 bases and J 5 bases, with 12 bases left between them. Germline V lookup: CDR1 MNHEY, CDR2 SVGAGI. This CDR3 has 14 amino acids. The CDR3: CASSYRAGTETQYF. The CDR3 region has the DNA TGTGCCAGCAGTTACCGGGCGGGGACGGAGACCCAGTACTTC.

In its sample, this clonotype was seen many times. The V gene is TRBV7-8, the J gene TRBJ2-1; D gene unclear. The V gene's germline CDR1 is SGHVS and CDR2 FQNEAQ. This CDR3 region has 13 residues. Trimming stripped 6 bases from V and 3 bases from J, with 9 bases between. The CDR3 DNA reads as TGTGCCAGCAGGGAACTACTCTACAATGAGCAGTTCTTC. Amino acid sequence: CASRELLYNEQFF.

This clonotype appeared a few times. The chain joins TRBV27 to TRBJ1-5; D uncertain. This CDR3 has 15 residues. The germline V gene encodes CDR1 MNHEY and CDR2 SMNVEV (reference sequence). The germline V and J ends were trimmed by 3 bases and 4 bases, with 13 bases remaining between them. The chain's CDR3 is CASSLSGHGNQPQHF. The CDR3 nucleotides read TGTGCCAGCAGTTTGTCTGGCCACGGGAATCAGCCCCAGCATTTT.

In regard to this clonotype: Being one base from a much bigger clone, this may be a read error. The chain couples TRBV7-8 to TRBJ2-1, with 9 positions matching TRBD1. Germline loops: CDR1 SGHVS, CDR2 FQNEAQ. The length of the CDR3 is 16 residues. With 5 bases clipped from V and 9 bases from J, the junction kept 14 bases outside the gene matches. CDR3 protein: CASSPSGTGRTSEQFF. CDR3 DNA sequence: TGTGCCAGCAGCCCCTCCGGGACAGGGAGAACTAGTGAGCAGTTCTTC. The whole variable domain, remainder taken from reference TRBV7-8 and TRBJ2-1, is GAGVSQSPRYKVAKRGQDVALRCDPISGHVSLFWYQQALGQGPEFLTYFQNEAQLDKSGLPSDRFFAERPEGSVSTLKIQRTQQEDSAVYLCASSPSGTGRTSEQFFGPGTRLTVL.

This rearrangement joins TRBV20-1 to TRBJ2-7; D is possibly TRBD1 (5 bases). This CDR3 spans 13 amino acids. The V and J ends lost 3 bases and 0 bases respectively, with 9 bases between them. The germline V gene encodes CDR1 DFQATT and CDR2 SNEGSKA (reference sequence). For the CDR3, the DNA is TGCAGTGCTAGTAAAGACAGCTCCTACGAGCAGTACTTC. It encodes CSASKDSSYEQYF.

The chain joins TRBV13 to TRBJ1-1, with TRBD1 matching 10 bases. V dropped 5 bases and J dropped 1; count of bases not matched to a gene: 4. Germline lookup yields CDR1 PRHDT and CDR2 FYEKMQ (reference sequence). The CDR3 length is 15 residues. The CDR3 protein is CASSMTGGGNTEAFF. CDR3 bases: TGTGCCAGCAGCATGACAGGGGGCGGGAACACTGAAGCTTTCTTT.

The V and J genes are TRBV10-1 and TRBJ1-1, with a weak D call TRBD1 (6 bases). V lost 7 bases to trimming and J lost 7 bases, with 13 bases between them. The CDR3 covers 12 residues. The germline gives CDR1 WNHNN, CDR2 SYGVQD (reference sequence). The CDR3 loop reads CASINPRGEAFF. The CDR3 DNA follows: TGCGCCAGCATTAACCCCAGGGGTGAAGCTTTCTTT.